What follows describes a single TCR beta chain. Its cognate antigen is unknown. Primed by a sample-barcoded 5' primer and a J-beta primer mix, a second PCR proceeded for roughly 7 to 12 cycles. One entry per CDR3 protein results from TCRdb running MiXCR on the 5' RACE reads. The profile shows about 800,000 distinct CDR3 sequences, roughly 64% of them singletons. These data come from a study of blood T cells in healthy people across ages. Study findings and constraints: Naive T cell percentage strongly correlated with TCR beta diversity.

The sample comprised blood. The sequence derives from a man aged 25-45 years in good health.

CDR3 sequence: CASSYSSRTSGLSSYEQYF. The CDR3 coding sequence is TGTGCCAGCAGTTACTCCTCCCGGACTAGCGGGTTGAGCTCCTACGAGCAGTACTTC. The chain has TRBV6-2 or TRBV6-3 and TRBJ2-7, with TRBD2 identical over 11 bases. Germline CDR1 and CDR2: MNHEY and SVGEGT. With 0 bases clipped from V and 0 bases from J, the junction kept 10 bases outside the gene matches. The length of the CDR3 is 19 residues.